This is a list of T cell receptor beta chains from one sample in a study of blood T cells in healthy people across ages. MiXCR, applied by TCRdb to the 5' RACE reads, yields one record per CDR3 protein. The sample has about 580,000 distinct CDR3 sequences, around 48% seen once. Specimen: blood. The receptors shown here come from a man older than 75 in good health. Each CDR3 is given with its conserved first and last residue. Fields, in order: clone size, V gene, J gene, D gene, CDR3 DNA, CDR3 protein. A D gene is named only where the DNA matches it firmly. Not every row has a clone size; where given, it reads once, few, many or a size class.

clone_size: .
v_call: TRBV6-5
j_call: TRBJ2-2
d_call: .
cdr3_nt: TGTGCCAGCACCCCGGGGGTCACCGGGGAGCTGTTTTTT
cdr3_aa: CASTPGVTGELFF

clone_size: few
v_call: TRBV12-3/TRBV12-4
j_call: TRBJ2-3
d_call: .
cdr3_nt: TGTGCCAGCAGGAGGGGGGCAACAGATACGCAGTATTTT
cdr3_aa: CASRRGATDTQYF

clone_size: few
v_call: TRBV15
j_call: TRBJ2-1
d_call: .
cdr3_nt: TGTGCCACCAGGACCGTTGGCAATGAGCAGTTCTTC
cdr3_aa: CATRTVGNEQFF

clone_size: .
v_call: TRBV7-2
j_call: TRBJ1-2
d_call: .
cdr3_nt: TGTGCCAGCAGCGCTACAAAGGGTGGCTATGGCTACACCTTC
cdr3_aa: CASSATKGGYGYTF

clone_size: .
v_call: TRBV14
j_call: TRBJ2-7
d_call: TRBD1
cdr3_nt: TGTGCCAGCAGCCCGAGGACAGGGATCCCCTACGAGCAGTACTTC
cdr3_aa: CASSPRTGIPYEQYF

clone_size: .
v_call: TRBV7-2
j_call: TRBJ2-3
d_call: .
cdr3_nt: TGTGCCAGCAGCTTAGGGGTAGCGAACCGGGGCCTTCATACGCAGTATTTT
cdr3_aa: CASSLGVANRGLHTQYF

clone_size: many
v_call: TRBV6-5
j_call: TRBJ1-1
d_call: TRBD1
cdr3_nt: TGTGCCAGCAGTTACTTCGCCCAGGGGGACACTGAAGCTTTCTTT
cdr3_aa: CASSYFAQGDTEAFF

clone_size: few
v_call: TRBV10-3
j_call: TRBJ1-1
d_call: .
cdr3_nt: TGTGCCATCCGACCGGCCCACGGGGAGACTGAAGCTTTCTTT
cdr3_aa: CAIRPAHGETEAFF

clone_size: .
v_call: TRBV27
j_call: TRBJ1-5
d_call: .
cdr3_nt: TGTGCCAGCAGTTCAGGGGATTGGCGTCAGCCCCAGCATTTT
cdr3_aa: CASSSGDWRQPQHF

clone_size: few
v_call: TRBV7-2
j_call: TRBJ2-5
d_call: .
cdr3_nt: TGTGCCAGCAGCCCGTTCGAGACCCAGTACTTC
cdr3_aa: CASSPFETQYF

clone_size: once
v_call: TRBV20-1
j_call: TRBJ1-6
d_call: TRBD1
cdr3_nt: TGCAGTGCTAGACCCCAGGGGGGCAGTAATTCACCCCTCCACTTT
cdr3_aa: CSARPQGGSNSPLHF

clone_size: .
v_call: TRBV6-1
j_call: TRBJ2-1
d_call: .
cdr3_nt: TGTGCCAGCAGGGAACTAGCCTCAAATGAGCAGTTCTTC
cdr3_aa: CASRELASNEQFF

clone_size: .
v_call: TRBV5-1
j_call: TRBJ1-1
d_call: TRBD1
cdr3_nt: TGCGCCAGCAGCTCGGGGACAGGGCGCACTGAAGCTTTCTTT
cdr3_aa: CASSSGTGRTEAFF

clone_size: .
v_call: TRBV14
j_call: TRBJ2-6
d_call: .
cdr3_nt: TGTGCCAGCAGCCTCAAAGCGCTGGACTCTGGGGCCAACGTCCTGACTTTC
cdr3_aa: CASSLKALDSGANVLTF

clone_size: .
v_call: TRBV27
j_call: TRBJ1-2
d_call: .
cdr3_nt: TGTGCCAGCAGCTCCACAGAGGGGGTTGGCTACACCTTC
cdr3_aa: CASSSTEGVGYTF

clone_size: once
v_call: TRBV19
j_call: TRBJ1-2
d_call: .
cdr3_nt: TGTGCCAGTACCATAAGTCGGGGAAACTATGGCTACACCTTC
cdr3_aa: CASTISRGNYGYTF

clone_size: .
v_call: TRBV24-1
j_call: TRBJ2-5
d_call: .
cdr3_nt: TGTGCCACCAGTGATTCCCAAGAGACCCAGTACTTC
cdr3_aa: CATSDSQETQYF

clone_size: few
v_call: TRBV20-1
j_call: TRBJ1-2
d_call: .
cdr3_nt: TGCAGTGCTAGAACCCCAAGAAGGGCAGGTCCCGGCTTGGGCTATGGCTACACCTTC
cdr3_aa: CSARTPRRAGPGLGYGYTF

clone_size: few
v_call: TRBV6-2/TRBV6-3
j_call: TRBJ2-7
d_call: TRBD1
cdr3_nt: TGTGCCAGCAGTTCCTATCGGACAGGGGGCGAACGCCGTCGGGAGCAGTACTTC
cdr3_aa: CASSSYRTGGERRREQYF

clone_size: .
v_call: TRBV20-1
j_call: TRBJ2-3
d_call: TRBD1
cdr3_nt: TGCAGTGCTAGAGAAGGGACAGCGAGCACAGATACGCAGTATTTT
cdr3_aa: CSAREGTASTDTQYF

clone_size: .
v_call: TRBV5-1
j_call: TRBJ2-5
d_call: .
cdr3_nt: TGCGCCAGCAGCACCCGACTCCAAGAGACCCAGTACTTC
cdr3_aa: CASSTRLQETQYF

clone_size: .
v_call: TRBV25-1
j_call: TRBJ2-3
d_call: .
cdr3_nt: TGTGCCAGCAAGCACCAGGGTTCAGATACGCAGTATTTT
cdr3_aa: CASKHQGSDTQYF

clone_size: .
v_call: TRBV20-1
j_call: TRBJ2-1
d_call: .
cdr3_nt: TGCAGTGCTACAGGGAAGCGGACCAATGAGCAGTTCTTC
cdr3_aa: CSATGKRTNEQFF

clone_size: .
v_call: TRBV14
j_call: TRBJ2-2
d_call: .
cdr3_nt: TGTGCCAGCAGCCAAGAAGTTAGGGACACCGGGGAGCTGTTTTTT
cdr3_aa: CASSQEVRDTGELFF

clone_size: .
v_call: TRBV7-2
j_call: TRBJ2-1
d_call: .
cdr3_nt: TGTGCCAGCAGCTTACGGGTCGATTCCTACAATGAGCAGTTCTTC
cdr3_aa: CASSLRVDSYNEQFF

clone_size: .
v_call: TRBV7-2
j_call: TRBJ1-3
d_call: .
cdr3_nt: TGTGCCAGCAGCTTCGGAGATTCTGGAAACACCATATATTTT
cdr3_aa: CASSFGDSGNTIYF

clone_size: .
v_call: TRBV20-1
j_call: TRBJ2-2
d_call: .
cdr3_nt: TGCAGTGCTAGAGATCCCCTAGGAACCGGGGAGCTGTTTTTT
cdr3_aa: CSARDPLGTGELFF

clone_size: .
v_call: TRBV20-1
j_call: TRBJ1-5
d_call: .
cdr3_nt: TGCAGTGCTAGTCAGGGAGATCAGCCCCAGCATTTT
cdr3_aa: CSASQGDQPQHF

clone_size: .
v_call: TRBV24-1
j_call: TRBJ2-2
d_call: .
cdr3_nt: TGTGCCACCGGAGCGAGCACCGGGGAGCTGTTTTTT
cdr3_aa: CATGASTGELFF

clone_size: .
v_call: TRBV25-1
j_call: TRBJ2-3
d_call: .
cdr3_nt: TGTGCCAGCACCTCCGCGGGGTCAAGCACAGATACGCAGTATTTT
cdr3_aa: CASTSAGSSTDTQYF

clone_size: .
v_call: TRBV28
j_call: TRBJ2-1
d_call: .
cdr3_nt: TGTGCCAGCAGTTTTCAGCCCGTGGGGTACAATGAGCAGTTCTTC
cdr3_aa: CASSFQPVGYNEQFF

clone_size: .
v_call: TRBV20-1
j_call: TRBJ1-1
d_call: .
cdr3_nt: TGCAGTGCTAGTCCCAGGCGTCGCGGGACTGAAGCTTTCTTT
cdr3_aa: CSASPRRRGTEAFF

clone_size: once
v_call: TRBV29-1
j_call: TRBJ2-2
d_call: .
cdr3_nt: TGCAGCGTGGACAGCAACACCGGGGAGCTGTTTTTT
cdr3_aa: CSVDSNTGELFF

clone_size: .
v_call: TRBV7-2
j_call: TRBJ2-5
d_call: .
cdr3_nt: TGTGCCAGCAGCTTAGAGGCTAGCCAAGAGACCCAGTACTTC
cdr3_aa: CASSLEASQETQYF

clone_size: .
v_call: TRBV20-1
j_call: TRBJ2-3
d_call: TRBD2
cdr3_nt: TGCAGTGCTAGAGAACTCGGACTAGCGGGAGATACGCAGTATTTT
cdr3_aa: CSARELGLAGDTQYF

clone_size: few
v_call: TRBV10-3
j_call: TRBJ1-2
d_call: TRBD1
cdr3_nt: TGTGCCATCAGTGTATTAGCGACAGGGGGCAACTATGGCTACACCTTC
cdr3_aa: CAISVLATGGNYGYTF

clone_size: .
v_call: TRBV20-1
j_call: TRBJ2-7
d_call: TRBD2
cdr3_nt: TGCAGTGCTAGAGAGCGGGAGGGGGAAACCTACGAGCAGTACTTC
cdr3_aa: CSAREREGETYEQYF

clone_size: .
v_call: TRBV20-1
j_call: TRBJ2-3
d_call: TRBD2
cdr3_nt: TGCAGTATCTGGAGCGGGGGAGGCACAGATACGCAGTATTTT
cdr3_aa: CSIWSGGGTDTQYF

clone_size: few
v_call: TRBV6-2/TRBV6-3
j_call: TRBJ2-7
d_call: .
cdr3_nt: TGTGCCAGCAGTTACTACCTGGGCGGGTACGAGCAGTACTTC
cdr3_aa: CASSYYLGGYEQYF

clone_size: .
v_call: TRBV11-3
j_call: TRBJ2-1
d_call: TRBD1
cdr3_nt: TGTGCCAGCAGCTTATTTGGGGACAGGTACAATGAGCAGTTCTTC
cdr3_aa: CASSLFGDRYNEQFF

clone_size: .
v_call: TRBV18
j_call: TRBJ2-1
d_call: .
cdr3_nt: TGTGCCAGCTCACTCGCGAGTAGTCCCTACGAGCAGTTCTTC
cdr3_aa: CASSLASSPYEQFF